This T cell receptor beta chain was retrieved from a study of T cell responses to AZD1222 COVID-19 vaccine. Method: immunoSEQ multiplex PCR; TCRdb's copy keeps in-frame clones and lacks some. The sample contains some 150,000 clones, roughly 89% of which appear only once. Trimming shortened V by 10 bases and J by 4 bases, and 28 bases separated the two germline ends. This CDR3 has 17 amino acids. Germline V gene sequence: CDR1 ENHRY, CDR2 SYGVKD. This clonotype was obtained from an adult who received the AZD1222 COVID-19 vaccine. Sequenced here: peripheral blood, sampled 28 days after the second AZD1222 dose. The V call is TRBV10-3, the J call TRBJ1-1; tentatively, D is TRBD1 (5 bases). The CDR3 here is CATGEGDFWGLVTEAFF. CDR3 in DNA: TGTGCCACCGGAGAGGGCGATTTTTGGGGCCTGGTCACTGAAGCTTTCTTT.